The 13 T cell receptor beta chains given below trace back to one sample, sequenced in a study of T cells expressing NK-cell markers. Reprocessing the 5' RACE reads, TCRdb reports a single entry for every CDR3 protein and omits DNA. The sample includes hundreds of thousands of distinct CDR3 sequences. Input material: blood T cells: a sorted CD56 or NKG2C T cell subset, CD4+ or CD8+ T cells, or bulk PBMC T cells (not recorded which). These receptors were taken from a man in his late teens or twenties in good health.

This rearrangement joins TRBV14 to TRBJ1-1; lacking DNA, the TRBD1 call made by TCRdb goes unchecked. This CDR3 region has 15 residues. Looked up from germline, CDR1 is SGHDN and CDR2 is FVKESK. This chain's CDR3 is CASSPTASMNTEAFF.

The chain has TRBV27 and TRBJ2-4; TCRdb's D gene call, TRBD2, goes unchecked for lack of DNA. Germline loops: CDR1 MNHEY, CDR2 SMNVEV (reference sequence). The length of the CDR3 is 16 residues. This CDR3 reads CASSSSTSAYTSIQYF.

This sequence joins TRBV18 and TRBJ2-2; TCRdb proposes TRBD2, but this gene call is untestable without DNA. The CDR3 consists of 18 residues. Germline V gene data show CDR1 as KGHSH and CDR2 as LQKENI. The CDR3 spells CASSPLLSAGGPNGELFF.

This chain connects TRBV20-1 to TRBJ2-1; with no DNA, the TCRdb D assignment of TRBD1 cannot be verified. Germline values: CDR1 DFQATT, CDR2 SNEGSKA (reference sequence). CDR3 length: 15 residues. This CDR3 is CSARDSFGTYNEQFF.

The chain uses TRBV4-1 and TRBJ2-1; TCRdb indicates TRBD2, and absent DNA this call remains unverified. This CDR3 comprises 17 residues. The germline V gene has CDR1 MGHRA and CDR2 YSYEKL. CDR3 region: CASSQGGEARSYNEQFF.

J is TRBJ1-4 and V is TRBV20-1. This CDR3 has 17 residues. CDR1 is DFQATT and CDR2 is SNEGSKA in the germline V gene (reference sequence). CDR3 sequence reads: CSLKWTSIFGGVGKLFF.

This CDR3 reads CASSSWTGRLNEKLFF. V is TRBV7-9 and J is TRBJ1-4; TCRdb lists TRBD1, though no DNA is available to test this call. In germline, CDR1 is SEHNR, CDR2 FQNEAQ (reference sequence). The CDR3 sequence is 16 residues long.

The V and J genes are TRBV20-1 and TRBJ1-1; TCRdb outputs TRBD1, but without DNA this stays unchecked. The germline V gene encodes CDR1 DFQATT and CDR2 SNEGSKA (reference sequence). The CDR3 totals 12 residues. CDR3 in amino acids: CSARAPDRVPFF.

The chain links TRBV4-3 to TRBJ2-7. The V gene's germline CDR1 is LGHNA and CDR2 YSLEER. The CDR3 spans 16 residues. CDR3 amino acids: CASSQAWDGSSYEQYF.

The chain carries TRBV27 and TRBJ2-7; TCRdb indicates TRBD1, and absent DNA this call remains unverified. CDR3 size: 15 residues. Germline V gene lookup returns CDR1 MNHEY and CDR2 SMNVEV (reference sequence). CDR3 region: CASSPPGTGVYEQYF.

This chain links TRBV29-1 with TRBJ2-3; the D call of TRBD2 rests on TCRdb alone, since no DNA is present to check it. Germline V gene sequence: CDR1 SQVTM, CDR2 ANQGSEA. The CDR3 spans 15 residues. This CDR3 is CSVRLAGGVADTQYF.

The chain couples TRBV6-1 to TRBJ2-5; TCRdb outputs TRBD2, but without DNA this stays unchecked. CDR1 is MNHNS and CDR2 is SASEGT in the germline V gene. The CDR3 consists of 15 residues. The CDR3 spells CASRWAGGTQETQYF.

V gene TRBV7-9 combines with J gene TRBJ2-7; the D gene TCRdb calls, TRBD1, cannot be checked with no DNA. Per germline, CDR1 SEHNR and CDR2 FQNEAQ (reference sequence). This CDR3 is built from 16 residues. This CDR3 is CASSLGGTGRAYEQYF.